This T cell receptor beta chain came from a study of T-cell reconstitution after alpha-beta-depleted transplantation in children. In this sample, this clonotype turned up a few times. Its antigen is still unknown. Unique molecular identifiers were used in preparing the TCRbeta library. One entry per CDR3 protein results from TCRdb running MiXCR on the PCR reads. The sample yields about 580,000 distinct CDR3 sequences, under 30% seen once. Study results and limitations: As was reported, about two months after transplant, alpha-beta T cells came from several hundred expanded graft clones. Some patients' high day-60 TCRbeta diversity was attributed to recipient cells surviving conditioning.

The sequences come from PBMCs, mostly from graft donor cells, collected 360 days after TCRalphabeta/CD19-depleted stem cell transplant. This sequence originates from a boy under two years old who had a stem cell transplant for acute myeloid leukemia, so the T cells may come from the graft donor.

The CDR3 sequence: CATSAGTVPYEQYF. In DNA, the CDR3 is TGTGCCACCAGTGCGGGGACAGTCCCTTACGAGCAGTACTTC. The genes are TRBV24-1 and TRBJ2-7, with 7 nucleotides matching TRBD1. The CDR3 sequence is 14 residues long. Unmatched junction bases numbered 7, after V lost 5 bases and J lost 4 bases. Germline assignment: CDR1 KGHDR and CDR2 SFDVKD.